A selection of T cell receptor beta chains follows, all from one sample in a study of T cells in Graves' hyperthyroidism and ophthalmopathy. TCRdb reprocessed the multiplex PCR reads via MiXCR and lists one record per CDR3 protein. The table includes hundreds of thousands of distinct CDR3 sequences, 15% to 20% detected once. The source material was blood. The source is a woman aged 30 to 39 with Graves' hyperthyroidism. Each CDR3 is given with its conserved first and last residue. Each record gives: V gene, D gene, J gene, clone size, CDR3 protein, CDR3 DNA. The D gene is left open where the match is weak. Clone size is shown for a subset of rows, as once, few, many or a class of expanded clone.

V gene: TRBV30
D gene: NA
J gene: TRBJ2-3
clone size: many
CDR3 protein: CAWSGSGPSTDTQYF
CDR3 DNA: TGTGCCTGGAGTGGTAGCGGTCCTAGCACAGATACGCAGTATTTT

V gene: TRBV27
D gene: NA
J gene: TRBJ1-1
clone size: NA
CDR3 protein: CASMRGGTEAFF
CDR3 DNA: TGTGCCAGCATGAGGGGGGGGACTGAAGCTTTCTTT

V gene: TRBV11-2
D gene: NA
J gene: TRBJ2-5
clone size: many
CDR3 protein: CASSLASREETQYF
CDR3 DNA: TGTGCCAGCAGCTTAGCCTCGCGGGAAGAGACCCAGTACTTC

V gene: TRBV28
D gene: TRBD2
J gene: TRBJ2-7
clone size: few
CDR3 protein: CASSLAGEGGWYEQYF
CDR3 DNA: TGTGCCAGCAGTTTAGCGGGGGAGGGCGGTTGGTACGAGCAGTACTTC

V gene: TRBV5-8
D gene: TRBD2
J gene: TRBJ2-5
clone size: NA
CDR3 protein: CASSFSGLAGETQYF
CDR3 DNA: TGTGCCAGCAGCTTTTCCGGACTAGCGGGGGAGACCCAGTACTTC

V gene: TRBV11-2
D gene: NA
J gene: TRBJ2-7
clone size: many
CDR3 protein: CASSFKGGLSSYEQYF
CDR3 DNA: TGTGCCAGCAGCTTCAAAGGAGGACTGAGCTCCTACGAGCAGTACTTC

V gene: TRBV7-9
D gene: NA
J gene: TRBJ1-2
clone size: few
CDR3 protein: CASSLDLRGYTF
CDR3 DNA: TGTGCCAGCAGCTTAGACCTTAGGGGCTACACCTTC

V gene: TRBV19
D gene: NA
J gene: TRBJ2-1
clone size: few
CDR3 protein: CASSISIEEQFF
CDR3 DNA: TGTGCCAGTAGTATTAGTATTGAGGAGCAGTTCTTC

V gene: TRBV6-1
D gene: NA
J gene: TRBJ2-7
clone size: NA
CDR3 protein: CASSYGSESYEQYF
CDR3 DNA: TGTGCCAGCAGTTACGGCAGCGAATCCTACGAGCAGTACTTC

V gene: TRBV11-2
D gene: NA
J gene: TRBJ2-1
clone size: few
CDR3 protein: CASSLVMGRYNEQFF
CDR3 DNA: TGTGCCAGCAGCTTAGTTATGGGTCGCTACAATGAGCAGTTCTTC

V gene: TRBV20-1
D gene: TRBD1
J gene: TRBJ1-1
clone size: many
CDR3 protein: CSARGGTGGSMNTEAFF
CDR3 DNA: TGCAGTGCTCGTGGGGGGACAGGGGGCTCTATGAACACTGAAGCTTTCTTT

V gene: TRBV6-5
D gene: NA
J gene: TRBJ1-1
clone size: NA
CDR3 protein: CASSYRTSSKAFF
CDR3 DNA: TGTGCCAGCAGTTACCGGACTTCCTCAAAAGCTTTCTTT

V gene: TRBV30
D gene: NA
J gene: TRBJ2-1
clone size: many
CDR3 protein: CAWSRGYNEQFF
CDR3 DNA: TGTGCCTGGAGTAGGGGTTACAATGAGCAGTTCTTC

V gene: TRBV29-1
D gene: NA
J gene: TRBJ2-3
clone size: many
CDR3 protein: CSVDGQGADTQYF
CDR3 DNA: TGCAGCGTTGATGGGCAGGGAGCAGATACGCAGTATTTT

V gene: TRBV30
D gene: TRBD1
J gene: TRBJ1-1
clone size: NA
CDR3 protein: CARSTGENTEAFF
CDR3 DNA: TGTGCCCGGTCTACAGGGGAGAACACTGAAGCTTTCTTT

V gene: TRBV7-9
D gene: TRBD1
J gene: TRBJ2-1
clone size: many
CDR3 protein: CASSSTEYLRDSSYNEQFF
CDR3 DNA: TGTGCCAGCAGCTCGACAGAATACCTCCGGGACAGCTCCTACAATGAGCAGTTCTTC

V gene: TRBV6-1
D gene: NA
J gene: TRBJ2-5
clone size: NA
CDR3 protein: CASKILRGETQYF
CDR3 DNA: TGTGCCAGCAAGATACTCCGGGGAGAGACCCAGTACTTC

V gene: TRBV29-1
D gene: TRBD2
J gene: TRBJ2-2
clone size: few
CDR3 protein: CSVPGLAGGTGELFF
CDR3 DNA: TGCAGCGTACCGGGACTAGCGGGAGGGACCGGGGAGCTGTTTTTT

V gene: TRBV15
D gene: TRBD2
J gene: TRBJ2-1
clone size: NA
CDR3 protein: CATSGEGEQFF
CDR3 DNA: TGTGCCACCAGCGGGGAGGGCGAGCAGTTCTTC

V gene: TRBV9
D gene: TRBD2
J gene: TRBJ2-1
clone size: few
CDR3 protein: CASSVGDSGRSVDEQFF
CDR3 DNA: TGTGCCAGCAGCGTAGGGGATAGCGGGAGGAGCGTGGATGAGCAGTTCTTC

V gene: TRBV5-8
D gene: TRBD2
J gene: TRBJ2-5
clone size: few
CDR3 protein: CASSLGLAGGWETQYF
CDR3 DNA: TGTGCCAGCAGCTTGGGACTAGCGGGAGGGTGGGAGACCCAGTACTTC

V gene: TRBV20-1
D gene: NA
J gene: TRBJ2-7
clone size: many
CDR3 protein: CSARDPPTSSYEQYF
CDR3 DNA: TGCAGTGCTAGAGATCCCCCTACGTCCTCCTACGAGCAGTACTTC

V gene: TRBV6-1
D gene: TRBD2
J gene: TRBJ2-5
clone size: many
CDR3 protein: CASSEDRGGLQETQYF
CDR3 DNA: TGTGCCAGCAGTGAAGATCGCGGGGGGCTACAAGAGACCCAGTACTTC

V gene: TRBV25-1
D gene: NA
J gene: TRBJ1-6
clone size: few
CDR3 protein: CASSGAQGLSSYNSPLHF
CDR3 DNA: TGTGCCAGCAGTGGGGCTCAGGGGTTAAGCTCCTATAATTCACCCCTCCACTTT

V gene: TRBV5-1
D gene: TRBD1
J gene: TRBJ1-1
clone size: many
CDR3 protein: CASSFRGTGSVNTEAFF
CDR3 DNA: TGCGCCAGCAGCTTTCGGGGGACAGGGTCCGTGAACACTGAAGCTTTCTTT

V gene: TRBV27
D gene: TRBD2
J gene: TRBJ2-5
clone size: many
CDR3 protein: CASSLATGGGETQYF
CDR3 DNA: TGTGCCAGCAGTTTGGCCACGGGGGGTGGAGAGACCCAGTACTTC

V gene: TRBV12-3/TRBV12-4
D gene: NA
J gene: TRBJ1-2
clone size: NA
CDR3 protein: CPSSPGADYGYTF
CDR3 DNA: TGTCCCAGCAGTCCCGGGGCTGACTATGGCTACACCTTC